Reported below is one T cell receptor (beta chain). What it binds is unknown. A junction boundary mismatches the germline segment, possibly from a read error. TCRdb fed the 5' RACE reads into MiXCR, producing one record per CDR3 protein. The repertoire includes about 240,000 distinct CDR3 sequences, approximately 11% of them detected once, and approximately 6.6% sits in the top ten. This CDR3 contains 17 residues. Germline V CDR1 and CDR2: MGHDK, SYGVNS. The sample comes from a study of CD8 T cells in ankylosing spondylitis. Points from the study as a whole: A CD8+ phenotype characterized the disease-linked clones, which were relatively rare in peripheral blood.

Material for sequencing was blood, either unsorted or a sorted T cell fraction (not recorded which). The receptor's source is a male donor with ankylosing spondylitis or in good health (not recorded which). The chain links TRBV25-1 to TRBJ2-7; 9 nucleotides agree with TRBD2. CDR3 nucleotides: TGTACCAGCAGTGAAATGTTAGCGGGAGATCTCACCTACGAGCAGTACTTC. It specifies CTSSEMLAGDLTYEQYF.